This T cell receptor (beta chain) emerged from a study of T cells after yellow fever vaccination. Looked up from germline, CDR1 is SGHTA and CDR2 is FQGNSA. With V trimmed by 1 base and J by 5 bases, 8 bases remained unmatched. This CDR3 is 17 amino acids long. TCRdb ran MiXCR on the 5' RACE reads and lists one entry per CDR3 protein. The table lists roughly 310,000 distinct CDR3 sequences, 8.5% to 10% of them singletons. Regarding this clonotype: Antigen specificity is unknown.

General study results and limits: Among all clonotypes, a small share was observed in both CD4 and CD8 compartments.

This material consisted of PBMCs, taken on the day of the first yellow fever vaccination. The gene calls are TRBV7-2 and TRBJ2-5; 12 bases fit TRBD1. The receptor was isolated from a man between 18 and 29 years old who received the YFV17D yellow fever vaccine. The CDR3 spells CASSLGVGTGGRETQYF. CDR3 nucleotides: TGTGCCAGCAGCTTAGGGGTCGGGACAGGGGGCCGGGAGACCCAGTACTTC. Combining the CDR3 with reference TRBV7-2 and TRBJ2-5 gives the whole variable domain GAGVSQSPSNKVTEKGKDVELRCDPISGHTALYWYRQSLGQGLEFLIYFQGNSAPDKSGLPSDRFSAERTGGSVSTLTIQRTQQEDSAVYLCASSLGVGTGGRETQYFGPGTRLLVL.